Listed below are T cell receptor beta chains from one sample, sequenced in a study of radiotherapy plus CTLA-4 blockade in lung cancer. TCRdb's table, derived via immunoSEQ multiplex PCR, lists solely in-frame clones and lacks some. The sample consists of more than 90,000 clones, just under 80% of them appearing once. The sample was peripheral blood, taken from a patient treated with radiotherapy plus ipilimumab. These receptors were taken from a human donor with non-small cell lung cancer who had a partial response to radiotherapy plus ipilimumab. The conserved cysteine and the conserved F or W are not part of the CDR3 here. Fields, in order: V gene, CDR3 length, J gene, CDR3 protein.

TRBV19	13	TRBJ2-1	ASSRGEISYNEQF
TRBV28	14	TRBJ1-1	ASSQRQGVMNTEAF
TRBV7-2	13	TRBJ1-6	ASSLQGASNSPLH
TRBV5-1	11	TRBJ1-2	ASTKTGNWGYT
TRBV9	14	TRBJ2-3	ASSQGQDEGTDTQY
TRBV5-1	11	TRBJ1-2	ASSPGQGYGYT
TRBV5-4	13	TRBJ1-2	ASSVRGRGDYGYT
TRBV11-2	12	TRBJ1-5	ASSLDSSNQPQH
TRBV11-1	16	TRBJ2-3	ASSLRLGLAGGTDTQY
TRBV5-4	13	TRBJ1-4	ASSSLGATNEKLF
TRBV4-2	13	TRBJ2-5	ASSQDGGLRETQY
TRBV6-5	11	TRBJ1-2	ASSWDRDYGYT
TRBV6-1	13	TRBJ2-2	ASRGQYRNTGELF
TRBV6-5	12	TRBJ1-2	ASSYSPDRDGYT
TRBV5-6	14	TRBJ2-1	ASSGSSGSSYNEQF
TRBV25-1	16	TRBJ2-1	ASRADLVAGVTYNEQF
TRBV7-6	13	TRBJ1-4	ASSGQGWSSEKLF
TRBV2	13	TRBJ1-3	ASSRITGGRNTIY
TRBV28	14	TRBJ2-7	ASNAGGGHSLYEQY
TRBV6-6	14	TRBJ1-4	ASSYSEGAFGEKLF
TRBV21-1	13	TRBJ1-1	AGRFRDRVNTEAF
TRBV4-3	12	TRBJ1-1	ASSLGRLTTEAF